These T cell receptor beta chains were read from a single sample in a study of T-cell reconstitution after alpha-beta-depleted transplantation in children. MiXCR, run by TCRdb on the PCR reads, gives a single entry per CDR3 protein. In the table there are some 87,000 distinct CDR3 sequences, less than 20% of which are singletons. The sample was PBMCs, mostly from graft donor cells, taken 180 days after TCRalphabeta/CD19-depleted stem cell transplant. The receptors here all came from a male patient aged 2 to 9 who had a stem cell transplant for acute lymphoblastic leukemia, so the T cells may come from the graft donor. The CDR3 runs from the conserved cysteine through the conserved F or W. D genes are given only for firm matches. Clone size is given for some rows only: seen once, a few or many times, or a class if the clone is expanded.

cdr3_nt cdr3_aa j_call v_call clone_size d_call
TGTGCCAGCAGCTTAGATCCCTATGGCTACACCTTC CASSLDPYGYTF TRBJ1-2 TRBV7-9 many NA
TGCTGTGCTCGGGAGGGTGGCCCAAGAAACTTAATCAATGAGCAGTTCTTC CCAREGGPRNLINEQFF TRBJ2-1 TRBV20-1 NA TRBD2
TGTGCCAGCAGCTTAGGTCGGATCGCAGGGGGCAAGGACACTGAAGCTTTCTTT CASSLGRIAGGKDTEAFF TRBJ1-1 TRBV7-6 many TRBD1
TGTGCCACCAGCAGGCGCCAGAGATACGAGCAGTACTTC CATSRRQRYEQYF TRBJ2-7 TRBV15 few NA
TGTGCCAGCAGTTTATTTGGGGGGAAGCAGTACTTC CASSLFGGKQYF TRBJ2-7 TRBV28 NA NA
TGTGCCAGCAGCCCTATGGGGGGGCTCCAAGAGACCCAGTACTTC CASSPMGGLQETQYF TRBJ2-5 TRBV7-7 NA NA
TGCGCCAGCAGCCGGGGGACGGACTACGAGCAGTACTTC CASSRGTDYEQYF TRBJ2-7 TRBV4-1 NA NA
TGTGCCAGCAGGCACGACTCTGGGGCCAACGTCCTGACTTTC CASRHDSGANVLTF TRBJ2-6 TRBV28 few NA
TGCGCCAGCAGCCCTGAGGTTTCGAGCCTCTCCTACGAGCAGTACTTC CASSPEVSSLSYEQYF TRBJ2-7 TRBV5-1 NA NA
TGTGCCAGCAGCCCGTTAGGTTGGGACGGCTACACCTTC CASSPLGWDGYTF TRBJ1-2 TRBV7-9 few NA
TGCAGCGTTGAAGATCAGGCGGAGCAGTACTTC CSVEDQAEQYF TRBJ2-7 TRBV29-1 few NA
TGTGCCAGCAGTCCCCGGCAGGGGGCGGTTCCGGAGACCCAGTACTTC CASSPRQGAVPETQYF TRBJ2-5 TRBV12-3/TRBV12-4 few TRBD1
TGTGCCAGCAGCTTAGCGGGAGAGGAGCGGCCGGTCCAAGAGACCCAGTACTTC CASSLAGEERPVQETQYF TRBJ2-5 TRBV7-6 NA NA
TGCAGTGCTATTTCCACAGACAATGAGCAGTTCTTC CSAISTDNEQFF TRBJ2-1 TRBV20-1 NA NA
TGTGCCAGCAGCCCCCGGGATTATAACACTGAAGCTTTCTTT CASSPRDYNTEAFF TRBJ1-1 TRBV7-9 NA NA
TGTGCCAGCAGCCGACAGGCAACTAATGAAAAACTGTTTTTT CASSRQATNEKLFF TRBJ1-4 TRBV5-8 NA NA
TGTGCCAGCACCTTCGGAGGGGATGGCTACACCTTC CASTFGGDGYTF TRBJ1-2 TRBV12-3/TRBV12-4 few NA
TGCGCCAGCGGACTAGCGGGGGAAGAGACCCAGTACTTC CASGLAGEETQYF TRBJ2-5 TRBV10-1 few TRBD2
TGTGCCAGCAGCGGCCGGAGGGTCGGGCAGCCTTCTCATGGCTACACCTTC CASSGRRVGQPSHGYTF TRBJ1-2 TRBV7-8 few NA
TGTGCCAGCAGCCGAGGGACAGGGCACAATGAGCAGTTCTTC CASSRGTGHNEQFF TRBJ2-1 TRBV3-1 many TRBD1
TGTGCCAGCAGCTTGTTAAAGGGAATGATTACCTACGAGCAGTACTTC CASSLLKGMITYEQYF TRBJ2-7 TRBV5-8 few NA
TGTGCCAGCAGCTCCTTTCGGACCGACTGCTACAATGAGCAGTTCTTC CASSSFRTDCYNEQFF TRBJ2-1 TRBV13 NA NA
TGTGCCAGCAGCTTAGGTGTCCTTAATGAAAAACTGTTTTTT CASSLGVLNEKLFF TRBJ1-4 TRBV7-2 few NA
TGTGCCAGCAGTCCGGGACAGCAAAATCAGCCCCAGCATTTT CASSPGQQNQPQHF TRBJ1-5 TRBV12-3/TRBV12-4 NA TRBD1
TGTGCCAGCAGGACGGGACAGAGCACAGATACGCAGTATTTT CASRTGQSTDTQYF TRBJ2-3 TRBV12-3/TRBV12-4 few TRBD1
TGCGCCAGCAGCCAAGATGGGTTAGCGGCGGGGATCTCCTACAATGAGCAGTTCTTC CASSQDGLAAGISYNEQFF TRBJ2-1 TRBV4-3 NA NA
TGTGCCAGCAGCCCTATTGGACTAGCGGGGGCCAGGTCTCGGAATGAGCAGTTCTTC CASSPIGLAGARSRNEQFF TRBJ2-1 TRBV11-1 NA TRBD2
TGTGCCAGCAGCCCCACAGGCACAGATACGCAGTATTTT CASSPTGTDTQYF TRBJ2-3 TRBV3-1 NA NA
TGCGCCAGCAGCCAAGGGTTCAGGGCGGGTAATGAAAAACTGTTTTTT CASSQGFRAGNEKLFF TRBJ1-4 TRBV4-3 NA NA
TGTGCCAGCAGTCCCCGGACGTTTTTCCAAGAGACCCAGTACTTC CASSPRTFFQETQYF TRBJ2-5 TRBV6-2/TRBV6-3 NA NA
TGTGCCAGCTCACAATTAGAGTCAGGGGTGAACACTGAAGCTTTCTTT CASSQLESGVNTEAFF TRBJ1-1 TRBV18 few NA
TGTGCCAGCAGCTTAATCCCGGGACAGGGGACCTCTGGAAACACCATATATTTT CASSLIPGQGTSGNTIYF TRBJ1-3 TRBV11-1 NA TRBD1
TGTGCCAGCAGCTTAGGCAGGGGGCAATCCTACGAGCAGTACTTC CASSLGRGQSYEQYF TRBJ2-7 TRBV7-2 NA TRBD1
TGTGCCAGCAGCCAAGGGACTAGCGGGGGCTACACAGATACGCAGTATTTT CASSQGTSGGYTDTQYF TRBJ2-3 TRBV3-1 NA TRBD2
TGTGCCAGACAGGGGGTCCGTGGCTACACCTTC CARQGVRGYTF TRBJ1-2 TRBV2 NA TRBD1
TGTGCCAGCAGCTTAGTCGTCGGGGCGAACACTGAAGCTTTCTTT CASSLVVGANTEAFF TRBJ1-1 TRBV7-9 many NA
TGTGCCTGGAGTAATACAGGGGGGGTCTCTGGAAACACCATATATTTT CAWSNTGGVSGNTIYF TRBJ1-3 TRBV30 many TRBD1
TGTGCCAGCAGCCAAGGGTTCCAGGGGTCCGAGCAGTACTTC CASSQGFQGSEQYF TRBJ2-7 TRBV3-1 medium-sized NA
TGCGCCAGCAGCTCGGCTCCCGGCTCCTACAATGAGCAGTTCTTC CASSSAPGSYNEQFF TRBJ2-1 TRBV5-1 NA NA
TGCAGTGCCCGACTTCTGTCGGACACCGGGGAGCTGTTTTTT CSARLLSDTGELFF TRBJ2-2 TRBV20-1 NA NA
TGCAGTGCAAAACAGGTATCCTACGAGCAGTACTTC CSAKQVSYEQYF TRBJ2-7 TRBV20-1 NA NA
TGCGCCAGCAGCTTTACGACAGGGGGTCACGAGCAGTACTTC CASSFTTGGHEQYF TRBJ2-7 TRBV5-1 NA TRBD1
TGTGCCAGCAGCACCCAACAGGGACTTTCTGGCTACACCTTC CASSTQQGLSGYTF TRBJ1-2 TRBV7-2 few NA
TGTGCCAGCAGGTCAAGTATGATAGACCGGGACAGGGGTACCGGGGAGCTGTTTTTT CASRSSMIDRDRGTGELFF TRBJ2-2 TRBV12-3/TRBV12-4 NA TRBD1
TGCAGTGCCCCGAAATCCTCCTACGAGCAGTACTTC CSAPKSSYEQYF TRBJ2-7 TRBV20-1 few NA
TGTGCCAGCAGTTTGCAACAGCCAAATCAGCCCCAGCATTTT CASSLQQPNQPQHF TRBJ1-5 TRBV12-3/TRBV12-4 few NA
TGCAGTGCTAGAGACGAGGTCCGGTCCCGCTTGGGCTCCTACAATGAGCAGTTCTTC CSARDEVRSRLGSYNEQFF TRBJ2-1 TRBV20-1 NA NA
TGTGCCAGCAGCTTATCCCCAAGGTGGAACACTGAAGCTTTCTTT CASSLSPRWNTEAFF TRBJ1-1 TRBV7-6 many NA
TGTGCCAGCTCACCTCCCGGGGGCACGCAGTATTTT CASSPPGGTQYF TRBJ2-3 TRBV18 NA NA
TGCAGCGTTGAACAGGGTGCCTACGAGCAGTACTTC CSVEQGAYEQYF TRBJ2-7 TRBV29-1 NA NA
TGTGCCAGCAGCCACTCCCCACAGGGAAGGTCCGGAAACACCATATATTTT CASSHSPQGRSGNTIYF TRBJ1-3 TRBV7-2 few NA
TGTGCCAGCAGGGACAGGGTGTTCACGAATCAGCCCCAGCATTTT CASRDRVFTNQPQHF TRBJ1-5 TRBV19 NA TRBD1
TGTGCCAGCAGCCCGGGACTAGCGACTTACAATGAGCAGTTCTTC CASSPGLATYNEQFF TRBJ2-1 TRBV7-9 few TRBD2
TGCAGTGCTAGGGGACAGGGGGCTCGTAGGGAGACCCAGTACTTC CSARGQGARRETQYF TRBJ2-5 TRBV20-1 few TRBD1
TGTGCCAGCAGTCGTCGGGGCGATCAGCCCCAGCATTTT CASSRRGDQPQHF TRBJ1-5 TRBV12-3/TRBV12-4 few NA
TGTGCCAGCAGCGTAGGTAGCGGCACCGGGGAGCTGTTTTTT CASSVGSGTGELFF TRBJ2-2 TRBV9 NA NA
TGTGCCAGCAGCTTATCCCTAGGAGATACGCAGTATTTT CASSLSLGDTQYF TRBJ2-3 TRBV7-6 many NA
TGTGCCAGCAGCTTTCCGACTAGCGGGGGAGATACCTACAATGAGCAGTTCTTC CASSFPTSGGDTYNEQFF TRBJ2-1 TRBV11-2 few TRBD2